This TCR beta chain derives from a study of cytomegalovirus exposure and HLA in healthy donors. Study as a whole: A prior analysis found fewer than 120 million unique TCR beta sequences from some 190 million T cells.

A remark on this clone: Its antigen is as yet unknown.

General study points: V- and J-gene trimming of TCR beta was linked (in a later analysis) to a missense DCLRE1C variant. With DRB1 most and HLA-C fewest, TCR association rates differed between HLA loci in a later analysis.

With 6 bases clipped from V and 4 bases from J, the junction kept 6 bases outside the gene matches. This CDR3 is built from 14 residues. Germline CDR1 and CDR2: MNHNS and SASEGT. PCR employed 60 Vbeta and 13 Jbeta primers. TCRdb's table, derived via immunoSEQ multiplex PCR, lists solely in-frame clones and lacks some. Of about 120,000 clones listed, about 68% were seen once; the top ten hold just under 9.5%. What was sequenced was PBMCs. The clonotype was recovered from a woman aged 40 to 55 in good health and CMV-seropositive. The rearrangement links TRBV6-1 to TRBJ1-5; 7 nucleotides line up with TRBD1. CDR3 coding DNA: TGTGCCAGCAGAGCAGGGGGAGGAAATCAGCCCCAGCATTTT. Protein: CASRAGGGNQPQHF.